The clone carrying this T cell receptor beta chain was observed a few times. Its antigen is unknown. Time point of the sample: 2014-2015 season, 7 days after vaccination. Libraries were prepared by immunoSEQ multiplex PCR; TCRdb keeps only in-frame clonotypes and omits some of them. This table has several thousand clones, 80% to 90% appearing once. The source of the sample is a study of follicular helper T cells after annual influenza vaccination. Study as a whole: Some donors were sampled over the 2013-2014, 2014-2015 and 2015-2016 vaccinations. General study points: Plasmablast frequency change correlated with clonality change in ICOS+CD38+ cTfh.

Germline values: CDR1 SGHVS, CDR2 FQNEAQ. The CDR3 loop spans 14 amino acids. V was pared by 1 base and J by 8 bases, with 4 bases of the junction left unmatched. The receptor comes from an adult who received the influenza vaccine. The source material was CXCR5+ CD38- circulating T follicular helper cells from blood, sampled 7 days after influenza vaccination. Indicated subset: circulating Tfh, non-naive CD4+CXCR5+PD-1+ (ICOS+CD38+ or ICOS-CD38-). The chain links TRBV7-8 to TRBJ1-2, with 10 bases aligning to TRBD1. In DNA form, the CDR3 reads TGTGCCAGCAGCTTAGAGGGGACAGGGGCGGGCTACACCTTC. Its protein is CASSLEGTGAGYTF.